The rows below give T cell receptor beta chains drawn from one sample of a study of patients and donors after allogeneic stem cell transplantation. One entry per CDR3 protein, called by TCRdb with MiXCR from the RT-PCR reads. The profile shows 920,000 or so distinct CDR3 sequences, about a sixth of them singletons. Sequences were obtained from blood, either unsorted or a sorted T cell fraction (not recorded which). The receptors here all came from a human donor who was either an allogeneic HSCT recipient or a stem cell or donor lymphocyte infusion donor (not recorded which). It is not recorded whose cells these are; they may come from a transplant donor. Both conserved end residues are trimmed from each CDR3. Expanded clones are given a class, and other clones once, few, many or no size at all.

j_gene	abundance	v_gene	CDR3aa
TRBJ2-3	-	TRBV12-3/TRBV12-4	ASSDTSDVRTDTQY
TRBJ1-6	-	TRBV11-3	ASSLRFRLYSPLH
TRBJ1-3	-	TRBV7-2	ASSLGSKNSGNTIY
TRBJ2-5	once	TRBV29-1	SVEEHIRTSGRQETQY
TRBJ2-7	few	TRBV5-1	ASSLVQSGLEQY
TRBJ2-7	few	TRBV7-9	ASRGGSQSYEQY
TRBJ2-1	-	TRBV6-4	ASSDSGAGAQNEQF
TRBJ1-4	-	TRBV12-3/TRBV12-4	ASSQGSNEKLF
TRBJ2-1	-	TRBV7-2	ASSSDRGDYNEQF
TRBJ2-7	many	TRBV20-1	SARYPSGASYEQY
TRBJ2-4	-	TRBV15	ATSRDRGSADKNTQY
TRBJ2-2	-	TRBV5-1	ASSSMTSNTGELF
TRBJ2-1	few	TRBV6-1	ASSTLRGPTYNEQF
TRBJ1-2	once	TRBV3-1	ASSPRQGGGPRRYT
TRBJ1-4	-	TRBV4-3	ASSSRDGRGEKLF
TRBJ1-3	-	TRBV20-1	SARDQGLGNTIY
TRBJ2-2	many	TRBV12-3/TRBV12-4	ASKGGGVTGELF
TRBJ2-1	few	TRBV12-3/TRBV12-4	ASSLARGRGAEQF
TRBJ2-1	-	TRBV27	ASGLRGTSTGNEQF
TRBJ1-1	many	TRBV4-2	ASSQIASGTAF
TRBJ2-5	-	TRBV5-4	ASSRLVQETQY
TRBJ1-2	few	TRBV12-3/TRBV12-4	ASTFNRGTTHGYT
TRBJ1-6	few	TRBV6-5	ASSYSTGNSPLH
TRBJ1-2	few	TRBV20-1	SARDNGGYYGYT
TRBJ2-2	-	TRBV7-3	ASSLSPTGELF